Each of the 21 T cell receptor beta chains below was sequenced from the same sample in a study of HIV-infected children after antiretroviral therapy interruption. A 3' RACE protocol on RNA, with unique molecular identifiers, produced the TCR library. TCRdb used MiXCR to reprocess the 3' RACE reads, holding one entry per CDR3 protein. The sample consists of about 15,000 distinct CDR3 sequences, 3% to 4% of them appearing once. Treatment denoted: PENTA 11 planned treatment interruption arm or continuous ART arm. The sample consisted of CD45RO+ CD8+ T cells from PBMCs, pooled from several time points, taken from a donor given antiretroviral therapy, either interrupted or continuous. The subset was: memory CD8+ CD45RO+ CD45RA- T cells. The source is a pool of human donors with HIV.

This clonotype was detected ten times or more. The rearrangement links TRBV28 to TRBJ1-5, with D unresolved. This CDR3 spans 15 amino acids. V lost 2 bases, J lost 4 bases, and 12 bases lay in between. In germline, CDR1 is MDHEN, CDR2 SYDVKM. The CDR3 nucleotides are TGTGCCAGCAGTTTAGGGTCGAACAGTAATCAGCCCCAGCATTTT. It translates to CASSLGSNSNQPQHF.

This clonotype was counted many times. This chain uses TRBV5-1 with TRBJ1-1, with 7 nucleotides matching TRBD1. The V and J ends lost 0 bases and 3 bases, in that order; junction bases with no gene match: 5. CDR1 is SGHRS and CDR2 is YFSETQ in the germline V gene. This CDR3 is 15 amino acids long. CDR3 DNA: TGCGCCAGCAGCTTGGTGTTAGGGGGCGACACTGAAGCTTTCTTT. It yields the protein CASSLVLGGDTEAFF.

There are many counts of this clonotype. The CDR3 spells CASSSQRGGRRETQYF. The CDR3 nucleotides are TGTGCCAGCAGCTCCCAGCGGGGGGGCCGAAGAGAGACCCAGTACTTC. The rearrangement links TRBV5-4 to TRBJ2-5; 10 bases fit TRBD2. With 3 bases clipped from V and 4 bases from J, the junction kept 9 bases outside the gene matches. CDR3 length: 16 amino acids. Germline CDR1 and CDR2: SGHNT and YYREEE (reference sequence). Full variable domain (remainder filled in from reference TRBV5-4 and TRBJ2-5): ETGVTQSPTHLIKTRGQQVTLRCSSQSGHNTVSWYQQALGQGPQFIFQYYREEENGRGNFPPRFSGLQFPNYSSELNVNALELDDSALYLCASSSQRGGRRETQYFGPGTRLLVL.

This chain joins TRBV10-1 and TRBJ2-7; D not certain. Between the trimmed V and J ends, which lost 10 bases and 2 bases, there was a span of 3 bases. Germline-derived CDR1 and CDR2 are WNHNN and SYGVQD (reference sequence). This CDR3 contains 9 residues. The CDR3 protein is CANPYEQYF. The CDR3 DNA follows: TGCGCCAACCCCTACGAGCAGTACTTC.

This clonotype was picked up many times. The V call is TRBV6-5, the J call TRBJ2-1; 15 nucleotides align to TRBD2. Germline-derived CDR1 and CDR2 are MNHEY and SVGAGI. The CDR3 has 22 amino acids. V shed 5 bases and J 3 bases; nucleotides not matched to a gene: 20. CDR3 nucleotide sequence: TGTGCCAGCAGTGGATCCCGGGCCCCGGGACTAGCGGGGGGTTCCATCTACAATGAGCAGTTCTTC. Translated: CASSGSRAPGLAGGSIYNEQFF.

Ten or more counts support this clonotype. V usage is TRBV9 and J usage is TRBJ2-7; 10 bases match TRBD1. In germline, CDR1 is SGDLS, CDR2 YYNGEE. V lost 4 bases, J lost 5 bases, and 6 bases stayed unmatched. CDR3 size: 14 residues. The CDR3 nucleotides are TGTGCCAGCAGCACGACAGGGGGCTTGGACGAGCAGTACTTC. Protein sequence: CASSTTGGLDEQYF.

Many counts were recorded for this clonotype. V gene TRBV10-2 combines with J gene TRBJ2-3, with D perhaps TRBD2 (7 bases). V was trimmed by 1 base and J by 2 bases, leaving 13 bases between them. The germline CDR1 and CDR2 sequences are WSHSY and SAAADI. The CDR3 totals 16 residues. The CDR3 bases are TGCGCCAGCAGTGAGTTGGGGGGGCCCCCCACAGATACGCAGTATTTT. It codes for CASSELGGPPTDTQYF.

This clonotype was recorded at least ten times. The chain is built from TRBV15 and TRBJ2-4; weak D call: TRBD2 (6 bases). The CDR3 runs to 14 residues. With 5 bases removed from V and 6 bases from J, the gap between germline ends came to 14 bases. The germline CDR1 and CDR2 sequences are LNHNV and YYDKDF (reference sequence). CDR3 sequence: CATSSREPPNIQYF. As DNA, the CDR3 is TGTGCCACCAGCTCCCGGGAGCCCCCAAACATTCAGTACTTC.

Many counts were recorded for this clonotype. This chain joins TRBV20-1 and TRBJ1-3; D is possibly TRBD1 (6 bases). V was cut by 6 bases and J by 5 bases, with 14 bases left in between. The CDR3 runs 13 residues. Germline loops: CDR1 DFQATT, CDR2 SNEGSKA (reference sequence). The CDR3 DNA follows: TGCAGTGCCAGCGGGGGGGCGAGAAACACCATATATTTT. Its translation: CSASGGARNTIYF.

Ten or more counts support this clonotype. The chain joins TRBV28 to TRBJ2-1; D is unclear. The CDR3 consists of 11 residues. The V gene's germline CDR1 is MDHEN and CDR2 SYDVKM. V dropped 4 bases and J dropped 4 bases, with 2 bases sitting between them. The CDR3 loop reads CASSWYNEQFF. CDR3 in DNA: TGTGCCAGCAGTTGGTACAATGAGCAGTTCTTC.

This clonotype was observed a few times. Just one base apart from a much larger clone, this may be a read error. The chain employs TRBV28 and TRBJ1-1; a possible D gene is TRBD1 (5 bases). This CDR3 is built from 14 residues. The V end was cut by 3 bases, the J end by 1 base, with 9 bases between. Germline assignment: CDR1 MDHEN and CDR2 SYDVKM. CDR3 bases: TGTGCCAGCAGTTTTGGGGCGCGGAACACTGAAGCTTTCTTT. It is translated as CASSFGARNTEAFF.

This clonotype was recorded many times. The V gene is TRBV27, the J gene TRBJ2-3; no clear D. The length of the CDR3 is 15 residues. The germline V and J ends were trimmed by 8 bases and 2 bases, with 17 bases remaining between them. Germline V CDR1 and CDR2: MNHEY, SMNVEV (reference sequence). Here the CDR3 reads CASGPSAAPTDTQYF. The CDR3 DNA is TGTGCCAGCGGGCCGTCCGCAGCGCCCACAGATACGCAGTATTTT.

This sequence joins TRBV12-3 or TRBV12-4 and TRBJ2-3; 12 nucleotides line up with TRBD2. V was pared by 4 bases and J by 3 bases, with 2 bases of the junction left unmatched. The CDR3 has 15 residues. The CDR3 loop reads CASSSLAGGTDTQYF. The DNA of the CDR3 is TGTGCCAGCAGTTCGCTAGCGGGGGGGACAGATACGCAGTATTTT.

This clonotype was observed at least ten times. The chain combines TRBV6-2 or TRBV6-3 with TRBJ2-7; a weak D match, TRBD1 (6 bases). The V end lost 7 bases, the J end lost 5 bases, and 9 bases lay between the germline ends. CDR3 size: 11 residues. In germline, CDR1 is MNHEY, CDR2 SVGEGT. The CDR3 protein is CASTPGDEQYF. The CDR3 DNA sequence: TGTGCCAGCACCCCAGGGGACGAGCAGTACTTC.

This clonotype was seen at least ten times. This rearrangement joins TRBV27 to TRBJ1-5, with D possibly matching TRBD1 (5 bases). V lost 2 bases to trimming and J lost 8 bases, with 13 bases between them. CDR1 and CDR2 from the germline V gene are MNHEY and SMNVEV (reference sequence). The CDR3 is 14 residues long. The CDR3 loop is CASSLRGFSEPQHF. The CDR3 DNA follows: TGTGCCAGCAGTTTACGGGGGTTTTCGGAGCCCCAGCATTTT.

This clonotype appeared many times. V gene TRBV27 combines with J gene TRBJ1-1; D unresolved. The CDR3 is made up of 12 amino acids. With 4 bases removed from V and 7 bases from J, the gap between germline ends came to 10 bases. CDR1 is MNHEY and CDR2 is SMNVEV in the germline V gene (reference sequence). In DNA, the CDR3 is TGTGCCAGCAGTTCATGGACGGGTGAAGCTTTCTTT. As protein: CASSSWTGEAFF.

Many counts were recorded for this clonotype. The chain links TRBV27 to TRBJ1-5; D ambiguous. Trimming pared 6 bases from V and 4 bases from J, leaving 16 bases between. CDR3 length: 15 amino acids. Germline lookup yields CDR1 MNHEY and CDR2 SMNVEV (reference sequence). DNA for the CDR3: TGTGCCAGCAGCTCGCCCAGGAACCCTAATCAGCCCCAGCATTTT. This codes for CASSSPRNPNQPQHF.

This clonotype was counted ten times or more. This chain links TRBV21-1 with TRBJ2-1; TRBD1 is the table's D call, not checked against the DNA. TRBV21-1 is given as a pseudogene. The CDR3 extends over 16 amino acids. The CDR3 DNA reads as TGTGCCAGCAGCAAAGGGCGGGGGGCAATCCCCAATGAGCAGTTCTTC. Translated, it gives CASSKGRGAIPNEQFF.

The CDR3 DNA sequence: TGTGCCAGCAGCTTAGCCAGCAGCTATGGCTACACCTTC. Translating gives CASSLASSYGYTF. The J gene is TRBJ1-2, the V gene TRBV7-9; D uncertain. Trimming stripped 0 bases from V and 4 bases from J, with 6 bases between. The CDR3 contains 13 residues. Germline values: CDR1 SEHNR, CDR2 FQNEAQ (reference sequence).

This chain links TRBV6-4 with TRBJ2-1, with 11 bases identical to TRBD1. Trimming at V came to 2 bases and at J to 12 bases, leaving 3 bases not matched to a gene. CDR1 is MRHNA, CDR2 SNTAGT, per germline. The CDR3 runs 13 residues. CDR3 in amino acids: CASSDLGTGGQFF. In nucleotides, the CDR3 is TGTGCCAGCAGTGACCTTGGGACAGGGGGGCAGTTCTTC.

This clonotype was observed at least ten times. The chain is built from TRBV3-1 and TRBJ2-5, with TRBD2 as a possible D gene (6 bases). V dropped 0 bases and J dropped 0 bases, with 14 bases sitting between them. This CDR3 contains 17 residues. Germline V lookup: CDR1 LGHDT, CDR2 YNNKEL (reference sequence). DNA of the CDR3: TGTGCCAGCAGCCAAGAGGTTAGCGGAACCTACCAAGAGACCCAGTACTTC. Protein product: CASSQEVSGTYQETQYF.